This T cell receptor beta chain was sequenced during a study of control samples from healthy donors and cancer patients. The protocol was immunoSEQ multiplex PCR, while the TCRdb copy is restricted to in-frame clones and leaves out a portion. The sample holds approximately 86,000 clones, roughly 93% seen once. The CDR3 has 14 residues. Germline CDR1 is MNHEY and CDR2 is SMNVEV (reference sequence). The V and J ends lost 4 bases and 2 bases respectively, with 12 bases between them. This rearrangement joins TRBV27 to TRBJ2-7; D may be TRBD1 or TRBD2 (5 bases each). The sequenced sample consisted of blood. The source of this sequence is a woman in her 30s in good health. Here the CDR3 DNA reads TGTGCCAGCAGTTCTCCAAGGGACGCCTACGAGCAGTACTTC. Its protein is CASSSPRDAYEQYF.